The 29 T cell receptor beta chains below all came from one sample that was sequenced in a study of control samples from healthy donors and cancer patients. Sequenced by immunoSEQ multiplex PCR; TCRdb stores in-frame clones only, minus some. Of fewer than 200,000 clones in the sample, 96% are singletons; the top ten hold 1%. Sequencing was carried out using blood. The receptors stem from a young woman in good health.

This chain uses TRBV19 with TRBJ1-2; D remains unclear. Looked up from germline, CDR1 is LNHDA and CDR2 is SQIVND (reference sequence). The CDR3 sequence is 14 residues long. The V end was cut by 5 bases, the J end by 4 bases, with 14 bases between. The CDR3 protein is CASSLSGNPYGYTF. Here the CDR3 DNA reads TGTGCCAGTAGTTTATCCGGAAACCCCTATGGCTACACCTTC.

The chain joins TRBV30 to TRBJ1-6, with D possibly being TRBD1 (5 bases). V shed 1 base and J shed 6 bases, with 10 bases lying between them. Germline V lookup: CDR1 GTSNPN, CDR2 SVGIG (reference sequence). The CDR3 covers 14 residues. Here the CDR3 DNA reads TGTGCCTGGAGTGCGGGGGATTTTAATTCACCCCTCCACTTT. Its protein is CAWSAGDFNSPLHF.

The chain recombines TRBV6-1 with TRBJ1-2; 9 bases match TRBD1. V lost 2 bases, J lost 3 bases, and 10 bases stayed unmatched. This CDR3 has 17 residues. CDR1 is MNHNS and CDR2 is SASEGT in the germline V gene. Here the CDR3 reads CASSESRGTGFYYGYTF. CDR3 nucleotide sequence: TGTGCCAGCAGTGAATCGAGGGGGACAGGGTTTTACTATGGCTACACCTTC.

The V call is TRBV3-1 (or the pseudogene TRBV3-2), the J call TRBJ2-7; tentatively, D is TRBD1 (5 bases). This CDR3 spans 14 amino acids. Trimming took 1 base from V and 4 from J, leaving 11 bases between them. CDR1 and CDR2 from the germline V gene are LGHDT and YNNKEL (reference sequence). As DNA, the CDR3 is TGTGCCAGCAGCCAAGCCCCAGGGAATTACGAGCAGTACTTC. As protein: CASSQAPGNYEQYF.

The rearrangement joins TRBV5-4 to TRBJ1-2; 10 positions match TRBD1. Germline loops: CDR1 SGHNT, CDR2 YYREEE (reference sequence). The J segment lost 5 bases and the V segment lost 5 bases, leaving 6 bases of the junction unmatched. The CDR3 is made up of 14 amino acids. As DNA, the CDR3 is TGTGCCAGCAGACCGGGACAGGGGCATTATGGCTACACCTTC. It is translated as CASRPGQGHYGYTF.

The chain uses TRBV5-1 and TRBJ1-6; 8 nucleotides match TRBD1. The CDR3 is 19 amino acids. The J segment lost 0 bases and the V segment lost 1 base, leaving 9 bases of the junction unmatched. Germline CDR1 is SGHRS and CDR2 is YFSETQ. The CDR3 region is CASSLTGTGLSSYNSPLHF. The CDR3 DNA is TGCGCCAGCAGCTTGACCGGGACAGGCCTAAGCTCCTATAATTCACCCCTCCACTTT.

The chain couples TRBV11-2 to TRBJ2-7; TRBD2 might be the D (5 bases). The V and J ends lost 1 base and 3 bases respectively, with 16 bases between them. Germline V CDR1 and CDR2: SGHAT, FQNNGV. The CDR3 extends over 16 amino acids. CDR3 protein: CASSLGRSGDYYEQYF. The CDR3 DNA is TGTGCCAGCAGCTTAGGACGTTCGGGCGACTACTACGAGCAGTACTTC.

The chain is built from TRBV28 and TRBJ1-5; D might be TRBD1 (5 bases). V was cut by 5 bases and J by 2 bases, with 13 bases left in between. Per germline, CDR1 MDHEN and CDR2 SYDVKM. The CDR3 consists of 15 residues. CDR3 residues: CASSTVQGGNQPQHF. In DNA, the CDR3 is TGTGCCAGCAGTACCGTCCAGGGTGGCAATCAGCCCCAGCATTTT.

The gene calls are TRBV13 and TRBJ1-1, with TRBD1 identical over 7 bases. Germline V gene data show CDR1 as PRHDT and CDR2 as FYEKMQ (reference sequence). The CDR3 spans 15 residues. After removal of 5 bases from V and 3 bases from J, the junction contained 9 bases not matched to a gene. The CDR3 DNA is TGTGCCAGCAGCCCAGGAGGGGGCGTGGACACTGAAGCTTTCTTT. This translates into CASSPGGGVDTEAFF.

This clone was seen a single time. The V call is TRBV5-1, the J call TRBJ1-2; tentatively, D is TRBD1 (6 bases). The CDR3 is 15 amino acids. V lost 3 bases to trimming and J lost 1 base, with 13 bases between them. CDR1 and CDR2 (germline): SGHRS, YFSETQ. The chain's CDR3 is CASSSLARGNYGYTF. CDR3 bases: TGCGCCAGCAGCTCGCTAGCCAGGGGTAACTATGGCTACACCTTC.

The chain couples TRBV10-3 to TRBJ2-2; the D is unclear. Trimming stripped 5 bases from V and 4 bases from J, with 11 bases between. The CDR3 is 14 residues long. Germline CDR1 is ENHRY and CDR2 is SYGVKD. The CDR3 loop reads CAISKSGSTGELFF. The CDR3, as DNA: TGTGCCATCAGTAAATCTGGCAGCACCGGGGAGCTGTTTTTT.

This CDR3 reads CAIRPGGISGANVLTF. The CDR3 nucleotides are TGTGCCATCAGGCCGGGGGGAATCTCTGGGGCCAACGTCCTGACTTTC. The chain combines TRBV10-3 with TRBJ2-6, with 7 bases fitting TRBD2. This CDR3 is built from 16 residues. Germline V lookup: CDR1 ENHRY, CDR2 SYGVKD. V lost 6 bases, J lost 0 bases, and 5 bases stayed unmatched.

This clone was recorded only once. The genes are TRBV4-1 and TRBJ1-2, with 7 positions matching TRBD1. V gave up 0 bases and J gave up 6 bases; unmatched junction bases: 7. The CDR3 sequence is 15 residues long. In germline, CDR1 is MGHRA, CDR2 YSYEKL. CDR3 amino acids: CASSQEGQSLNGYTF. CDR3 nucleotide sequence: TGCGCCAGCAGCCAAGAGGGACAGTCTCTTAATGGCTACACCTTC.

CDR3 in amino acids: CASSPANTEAFF. The DNA of the CDR3 is TGTGCCAGCAGCCCCGCTAACACTGAAGCTTTCTTT. The V gene is TRBV3-1 (or the pseudogene TRBV3-2), the J gene TRBJ1-1; no clear D. The CDR3 runs 12 residues. V lost 4 bases and J lost 2, with 5 bases in between. CDR1 and CDR2 from the germline V gene are LGHDT and YNNKEL (reference sequence).

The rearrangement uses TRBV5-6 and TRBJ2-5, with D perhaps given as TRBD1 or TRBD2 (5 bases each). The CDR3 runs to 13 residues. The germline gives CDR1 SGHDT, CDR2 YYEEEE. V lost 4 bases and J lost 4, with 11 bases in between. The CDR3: CASSPTEGETQYF. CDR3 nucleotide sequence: TGTGCCAGCAGCCCGACAGAGGGAGAGACCCAGTACTTC.

CDR3 in amino acids: CASSQFTGTGRPSYNEQFF. CDR3 bases: TGTGCCAGCAGTCAATTCACCGGGACAGGGCGTCCGTCCTACAATGAGCAGTTCTTC. The V gene is TRBV5-8, the J gene TRBJ2-1, with 9 bases that match TRBD1. The CDR3 totals 19 residues. Germline loops: CDR1 SGHTS, CDR2 YDEGEE. V lost 5 bases and J lost 1; bases outside the gene matches: 16.

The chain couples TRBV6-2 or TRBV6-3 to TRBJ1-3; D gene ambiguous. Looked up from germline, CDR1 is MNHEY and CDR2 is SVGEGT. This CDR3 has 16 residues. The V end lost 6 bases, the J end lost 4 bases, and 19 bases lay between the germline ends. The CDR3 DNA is TGTGCCAGCAGCGAGGACTTTAGGGCGGCCGGAAACACCATATATTTT. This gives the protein CASSEDFRAAGNTIYF.

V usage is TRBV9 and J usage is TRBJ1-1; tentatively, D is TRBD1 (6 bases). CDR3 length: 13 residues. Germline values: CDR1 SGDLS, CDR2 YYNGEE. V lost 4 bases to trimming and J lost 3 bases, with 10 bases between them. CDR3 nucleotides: TGTGCCAGCAGCCCCGACAGGCACACTGAAGCTTTCTTT. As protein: CASSPDRHTEAFF.

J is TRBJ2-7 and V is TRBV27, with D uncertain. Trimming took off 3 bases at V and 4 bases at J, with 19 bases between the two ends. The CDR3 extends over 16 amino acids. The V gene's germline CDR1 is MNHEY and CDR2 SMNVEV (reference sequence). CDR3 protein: CASSFTAMWSIYEQYF. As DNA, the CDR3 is TGTGCCAGCAGTTTCACAGCGATGTGGAGTATTTACGAGCAGTACTTC.

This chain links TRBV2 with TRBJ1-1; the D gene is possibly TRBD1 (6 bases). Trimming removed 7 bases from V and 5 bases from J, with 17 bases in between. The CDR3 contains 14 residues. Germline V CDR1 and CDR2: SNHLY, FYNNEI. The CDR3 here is CASTPWGGRTEAFF. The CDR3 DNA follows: TGTGCCAGCACCCCATGGGGGGGGCGGACTGAAGCTTTCTTT.

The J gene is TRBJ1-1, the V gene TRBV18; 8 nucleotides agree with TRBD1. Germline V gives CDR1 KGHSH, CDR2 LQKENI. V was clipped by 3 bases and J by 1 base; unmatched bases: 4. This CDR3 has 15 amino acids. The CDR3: CASSPGQDRNTEAFF. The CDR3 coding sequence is TGTGCCAGCTCACCGGGACAGGATAGGAACACTGAAGCTTTCTTT.

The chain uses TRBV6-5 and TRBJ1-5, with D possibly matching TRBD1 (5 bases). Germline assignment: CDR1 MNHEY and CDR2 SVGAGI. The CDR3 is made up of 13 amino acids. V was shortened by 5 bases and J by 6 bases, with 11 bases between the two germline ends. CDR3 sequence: CASSTQGLQPQHF. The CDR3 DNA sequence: TGTGCCAGCAGTACCCAGGGTCTTCAGCCCCAGCATTTT.

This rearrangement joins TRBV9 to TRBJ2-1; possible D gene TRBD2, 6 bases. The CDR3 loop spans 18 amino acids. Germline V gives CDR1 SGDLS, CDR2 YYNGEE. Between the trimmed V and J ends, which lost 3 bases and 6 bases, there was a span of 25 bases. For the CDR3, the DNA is TGTGCCAGCAGCGGAGATCGGTCGACGGGGGTCCCTTTCAATGAGCAGTTCTTC. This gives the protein CASSGDRSTGVPFNEQFF.

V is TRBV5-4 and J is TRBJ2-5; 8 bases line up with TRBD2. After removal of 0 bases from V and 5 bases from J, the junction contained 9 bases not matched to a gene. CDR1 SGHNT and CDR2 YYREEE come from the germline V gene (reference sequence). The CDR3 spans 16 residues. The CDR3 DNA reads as TGTGCCAGCAGCTTGGTCGCGCGGGGGGCCTCGGAGACCCAGTACTTC. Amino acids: CASSLVARGASETQYF.

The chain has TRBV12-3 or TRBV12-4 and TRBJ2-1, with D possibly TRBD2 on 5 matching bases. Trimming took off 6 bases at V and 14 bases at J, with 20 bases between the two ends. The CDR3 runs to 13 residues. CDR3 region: CASRGLSSASKFF. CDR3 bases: TGTGCCAGCAGGGGCCTCTCTAGTGCTAGCAAGTTCTTC.

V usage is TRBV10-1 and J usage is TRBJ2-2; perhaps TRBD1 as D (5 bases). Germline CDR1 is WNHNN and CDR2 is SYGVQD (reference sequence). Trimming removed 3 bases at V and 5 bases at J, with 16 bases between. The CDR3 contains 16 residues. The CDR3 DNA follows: TGCGCCAGCAGTGAAGGTGTGACAGTAAAAACCGGGGAGCTGTTTTTT. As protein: CASSEGVTVKTGELFF.

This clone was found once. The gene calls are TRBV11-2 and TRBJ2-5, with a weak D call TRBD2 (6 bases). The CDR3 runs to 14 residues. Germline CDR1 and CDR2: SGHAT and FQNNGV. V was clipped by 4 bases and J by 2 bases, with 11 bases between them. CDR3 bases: TGTGCCAGCAGCTCCTATAGCGGTCAAGAGACCCAGTACTTC. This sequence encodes CASSSYSGQETQYF.

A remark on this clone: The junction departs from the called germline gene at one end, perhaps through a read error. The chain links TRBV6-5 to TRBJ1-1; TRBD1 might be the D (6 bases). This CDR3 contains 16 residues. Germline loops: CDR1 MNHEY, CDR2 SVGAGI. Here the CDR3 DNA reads TGTGCCCGCAGTTACGAGGCGGGGGCGGGGGGCACTGAAGCTTTCTTT. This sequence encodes CARSYEAGAGGTEAFF.

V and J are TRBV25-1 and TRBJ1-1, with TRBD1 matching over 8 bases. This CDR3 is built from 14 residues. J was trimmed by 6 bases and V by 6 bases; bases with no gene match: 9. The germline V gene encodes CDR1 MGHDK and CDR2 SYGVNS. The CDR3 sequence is CASRGQGTGAEAFF. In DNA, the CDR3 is TGTGCCAGCAGAGGACAGGGAACGGGGGCTGAAGCTTTCTTT. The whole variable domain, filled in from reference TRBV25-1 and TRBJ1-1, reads EADIYQTPRYLVIGTGKKITLECSQTMGHDKMYWYQQDPGMELHLIHYSYGVNSTEKGDLSSESTVSRIRTEHFPLTLESARPSHTSQYLCASRGQGTGAEAFFGQGTRLTVV.